A single T cell receptor (beta chain) is shown here with its context. These data come from a study of CD8+CD57+ T cells in acquired aplastic anemia. TCR beta VDJ and CDR3 were profiled, and genomic DNA was the template. Via MiXCR, TCRdb re-called the reads, giving one row per CDR3 protein. The data contain about 210,000 distinct CDR3 sequences, approximately 57% of them singletons. Germline V lookup: CDR1 LGHNT, CDR2 FRNRAP. The CDR3 covers 20 residues. Losses at the gene ends were 7 bases for V and 2 bases for J; bases not matched to a gene: 16. V gene TRBV12-5 combines with J gene TRBJ2-3, with 15 nucleotides matching TRBD2. The source of this sequence is a human donor in good health. Sequencing was done on a sample of sorted CD4+, CD8+, or CD8+CD57+ T cells (not recorded which) from PBMCs. The CDR3: CASAQEPKRTSGRATDTQYF. As DNA, the CDR3 is TGTGCTAGTGCTCAAGAACCAAAAAGGACTAGCGGGAGGGCCACAGATACGCAGTATTTT.